This TCR beta chain was recorded in a study of identical twins. Study observations and caveats: Clonotypes of the beta chain that were abundant in cord blood carried fewer insertions (memory repertoires showed none).

Concerning this clonotype: Its antigen is currently unknown. An end of the junction does not agree with germline; a read error may underlie this.

This CDR3 has 14 amino acids. The germline CDR1 and CDR2 sequences are SGHRS and YFSETQ. TCRdb redid the calling of the 5' RACE reads with MiXCR, one entry per CDR3 protein. The table has about 520,000 distinct CDR3 sequences, 22% seen once; the top ten hold roughly 0.9%. The same data also contributed to another study, on T cells expressing NK-cell markers.

The chain is built from TRBV5-1 and TRBJ2-2; tentatively, D is TRBD1 (5 bases). The material sequenced was CD4+ T cells sorted from blood. The sequence was obtained from a woman in her late teens or twenties in good health. The DNA for the CDR3 is TGCGCCAGCAGCGGCAGGGCGAACGCCGGGGAGCTGTTTTTT. The encoded protein is CASSGRANAGELFF.